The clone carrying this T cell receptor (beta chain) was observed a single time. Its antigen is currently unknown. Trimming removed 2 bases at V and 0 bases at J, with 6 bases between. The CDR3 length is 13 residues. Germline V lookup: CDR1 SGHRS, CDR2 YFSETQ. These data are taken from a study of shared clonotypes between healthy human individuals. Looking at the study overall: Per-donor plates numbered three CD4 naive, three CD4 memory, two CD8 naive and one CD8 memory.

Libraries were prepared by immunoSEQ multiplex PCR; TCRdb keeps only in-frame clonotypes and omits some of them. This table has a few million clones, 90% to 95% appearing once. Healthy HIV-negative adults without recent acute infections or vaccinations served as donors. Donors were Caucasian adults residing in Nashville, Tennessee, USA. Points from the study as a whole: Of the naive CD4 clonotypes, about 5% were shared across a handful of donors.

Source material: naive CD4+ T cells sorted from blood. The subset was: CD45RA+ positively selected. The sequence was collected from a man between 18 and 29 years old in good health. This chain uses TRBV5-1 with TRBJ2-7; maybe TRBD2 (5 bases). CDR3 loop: CASSFDYSYEQYF. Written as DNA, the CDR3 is TGCGCCAGCAGCTTCGACTACTCCTACGAGCAGTACTTC.